This T cell receptor beta chain emerged from a study of blood T cell repertoires in COVID-19. Overall study context: Specimens from acute and convalescent COVID-19 originated in the United States, Italy and Spain. T cells, B-cell-depleted T cells, or PBMCs supplied cDNA or gDNA.

This clone was recorded only once. In the original analysis: From reference gene primer amplification, estimates of nucleated cell counts were derived. Clones were read by immunoSEQ multiplex PCR, and TCRdb kept only the in-frame ones, dropping some. V, J and clone size are taken as reported in that table, and D and trimming were inferred from the DNA itself. In the table there are 110,000 to 150,000 clones, 65% to 80% of which are singletons. Germline assignment: CDR1 SGHRS and CDR2 YFSETQ. Trimming pared 4 bases from V and 0 bases from J, leaving 14 bases between. The CDR3 spans 16 residues. The chain recombines TRBV5-1 with TRBJ2-1; the D gene is possibly TRBD2 (5 bases). Input material: peripheral blood. This TCR was recovered from an elderly man with acute or convalescent COVID-19. The chain's CDR3 is CASSRKDGLSYNEQFF. Written as DNA, the CDR3 is TGCGCCAGCAGCCGAAAGGACGGACTCTCCTACAATGAGCAGTTCTTC. The full variable domain, rest sourced from reference TRBV5-1 and TRBJ2-1, is KAGVTQTPRYLIKTRGQQVTLSCSPISGHRSVSWYQQTPGQGLQFLFEYFSETQRNKGNFPGRFSGRQFSNSRSEMNVSTLELGDSALYLCASSRKDGLSYNEQFFGPGTRLTVL.